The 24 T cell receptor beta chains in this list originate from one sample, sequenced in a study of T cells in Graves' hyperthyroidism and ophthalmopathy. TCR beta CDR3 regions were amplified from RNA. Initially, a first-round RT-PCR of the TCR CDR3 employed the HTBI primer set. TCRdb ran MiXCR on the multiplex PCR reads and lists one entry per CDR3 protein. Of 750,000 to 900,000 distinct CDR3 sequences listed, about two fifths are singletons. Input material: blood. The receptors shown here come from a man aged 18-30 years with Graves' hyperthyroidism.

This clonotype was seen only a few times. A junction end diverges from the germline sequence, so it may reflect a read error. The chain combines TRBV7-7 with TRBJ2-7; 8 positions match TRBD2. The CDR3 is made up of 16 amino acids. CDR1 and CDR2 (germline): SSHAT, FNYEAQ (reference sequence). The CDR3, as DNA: TGTGCTAGCAGCTTAGAGCTAGCGGGTCCTGACCACGAGCAGTACTTC. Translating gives CASSLELAGPDHEQYF.

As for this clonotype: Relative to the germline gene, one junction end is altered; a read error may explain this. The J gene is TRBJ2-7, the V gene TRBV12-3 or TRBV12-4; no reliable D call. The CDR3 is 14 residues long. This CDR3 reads CAGSSSPGFHEQYF. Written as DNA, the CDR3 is TGTGCCGGCAGCTCGAGCCCAGGATTCCACGAGCAGTACTTC.

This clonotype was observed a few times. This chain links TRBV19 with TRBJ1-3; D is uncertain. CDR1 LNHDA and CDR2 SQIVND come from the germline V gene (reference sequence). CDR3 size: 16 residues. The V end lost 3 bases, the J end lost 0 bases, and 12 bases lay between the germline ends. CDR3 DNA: TGTGCCAGTAGTATTGTTGCCGCCTACTCTGGAAACACCATATATTTT. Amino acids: CASSIVAAYSGNTIYF.

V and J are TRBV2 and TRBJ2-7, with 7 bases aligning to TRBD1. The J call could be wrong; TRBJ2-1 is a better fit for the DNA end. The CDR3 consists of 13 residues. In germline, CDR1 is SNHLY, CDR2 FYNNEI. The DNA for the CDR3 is TGTGCCAGCACTGGGACAGCCTACAATGAGCAGTTCTTC. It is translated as CASTGTAYNEQFF.

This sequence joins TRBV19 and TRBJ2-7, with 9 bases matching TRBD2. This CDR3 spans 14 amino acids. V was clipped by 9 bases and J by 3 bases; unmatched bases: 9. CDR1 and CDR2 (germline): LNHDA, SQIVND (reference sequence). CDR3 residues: CASAAGGRSYEQYF. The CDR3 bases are TGTGCCAGCGCAGCGGGGGGCCGTAGCTACGAGCAGTACTTC.

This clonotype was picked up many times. DNA for the CDR3: TGTGCCATCAACCCGACAGGGGGCATTAATGGCTACACCTTC. This sequence encodes CAINPTGGINGYTF. The V and J genes are TRBV10-3 and TRBJ1-2; 10 positions match TRBD1. Germline V gene data show CDR1 as ENHRY and CDR2 as SYGVKD. Germline trimming cut 7 bases from V and 6 bases from J; bases unmatched to any gene: 8. The CDR3 spans 14 residues.

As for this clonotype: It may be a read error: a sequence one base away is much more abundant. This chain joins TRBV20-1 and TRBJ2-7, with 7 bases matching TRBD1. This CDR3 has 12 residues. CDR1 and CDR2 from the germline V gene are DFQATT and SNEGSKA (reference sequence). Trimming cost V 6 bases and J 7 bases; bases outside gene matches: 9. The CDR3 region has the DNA TGCAGTGCGCGGGCAGGGGGAAGGGAGCAGTACTTC. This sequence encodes CSARAGGREQYF.

The CDR3 bases are TGTGCCAGCACCGCGGGACAGAACACCGGGGAGCTGTTTTTT. Translating gives CASTAGQNTGELFF. This sequence joins TRBV12-3 or TRBV12-4 and TRBJ2-2; the D call may be TRBD1 or TRBD2 (6 bases each). The CDR3 has 14 residues. V lost 7 bases and J lost 1, with 10 bases in between.

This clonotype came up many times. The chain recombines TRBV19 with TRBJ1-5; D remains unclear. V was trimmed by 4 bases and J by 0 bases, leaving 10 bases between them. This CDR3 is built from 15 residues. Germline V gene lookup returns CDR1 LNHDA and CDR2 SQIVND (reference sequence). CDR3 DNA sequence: TGTGCCAGTAGTAGCCCAACAGCTAGCAATCAGCCCCAGCATTTT. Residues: CASSSPTASNQPQHF.

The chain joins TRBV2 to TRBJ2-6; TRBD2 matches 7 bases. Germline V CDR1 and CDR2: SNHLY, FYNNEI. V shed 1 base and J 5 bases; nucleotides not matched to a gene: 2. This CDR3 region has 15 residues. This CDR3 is CASSEGGGRANVLTF. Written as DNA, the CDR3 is TGTGCCAGCAGTGAAGGGGGGGGAAGGGCCAACGTCCTGACTTTC.

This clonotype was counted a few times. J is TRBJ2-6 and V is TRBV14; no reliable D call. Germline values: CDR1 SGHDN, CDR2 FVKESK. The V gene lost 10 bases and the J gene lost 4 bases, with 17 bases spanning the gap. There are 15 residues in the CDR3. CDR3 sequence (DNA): TGTGCCACCTCGGCGCAGTGGGAAGGGGCCAACGTCCTGACTTTC. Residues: CATSAQWEGANVLTF.

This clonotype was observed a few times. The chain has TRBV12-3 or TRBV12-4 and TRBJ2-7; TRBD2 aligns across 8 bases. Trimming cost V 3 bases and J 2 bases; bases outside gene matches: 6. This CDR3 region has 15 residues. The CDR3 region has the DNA TGTGCCAGCAGTTTTGCAGCGGGAGCTACCTACGAGCAGTACTTC. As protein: CASSFAAGATYEQYF.

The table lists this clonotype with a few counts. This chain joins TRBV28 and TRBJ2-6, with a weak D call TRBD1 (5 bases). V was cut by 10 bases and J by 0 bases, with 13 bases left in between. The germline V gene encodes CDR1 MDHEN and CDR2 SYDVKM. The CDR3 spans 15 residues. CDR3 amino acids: CATSTASSGANVLTF. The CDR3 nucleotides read TGTGCCACCTCGACAGCGAGCTCTGGGGCCAACGTCCTGACTTTC. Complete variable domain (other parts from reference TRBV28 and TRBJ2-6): DVKVTQSSRYLVKRTGEKVFLECVQDMDHENMFWYRQDPGLGLRLIYFSYDVKMKEKGDIPEGYSVSREKKERFSLILESASTNQTSMYLCATSTASSGANVLTFGAGSRLTVL.

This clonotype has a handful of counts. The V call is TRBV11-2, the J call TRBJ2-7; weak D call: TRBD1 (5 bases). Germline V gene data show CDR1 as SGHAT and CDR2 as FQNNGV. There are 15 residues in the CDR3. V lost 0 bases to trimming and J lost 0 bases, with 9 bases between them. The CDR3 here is CASSLEWGSSYEQYF. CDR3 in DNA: TGTGCCAGCAGCTTAGAGTGGGGCAGCTCCTACGAGCAGTACTTC.

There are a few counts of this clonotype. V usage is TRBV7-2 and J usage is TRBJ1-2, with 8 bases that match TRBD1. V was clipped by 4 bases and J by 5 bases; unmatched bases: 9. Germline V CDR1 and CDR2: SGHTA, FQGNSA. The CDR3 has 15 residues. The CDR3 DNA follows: TGTGCCAGCAGCTACCGGGACAGGACTTATTATGGCTACACCTTC. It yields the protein CASSYRDRTYYGYTF.

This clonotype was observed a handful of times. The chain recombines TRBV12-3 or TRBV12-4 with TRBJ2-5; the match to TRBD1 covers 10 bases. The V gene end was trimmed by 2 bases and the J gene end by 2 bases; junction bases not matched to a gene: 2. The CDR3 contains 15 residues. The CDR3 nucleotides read TGTGCCAGCAGTTTATGGGACAGGGGTCAAGAGACCCAGTACTTC. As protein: CASSLWDRGQETQYF.

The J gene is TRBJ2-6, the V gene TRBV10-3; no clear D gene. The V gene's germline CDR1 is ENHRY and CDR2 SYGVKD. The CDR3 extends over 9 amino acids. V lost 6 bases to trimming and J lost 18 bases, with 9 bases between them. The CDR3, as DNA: TGTGCCATCAGGCGCGGAGAGACTTTC. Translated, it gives CAIRRGETF.

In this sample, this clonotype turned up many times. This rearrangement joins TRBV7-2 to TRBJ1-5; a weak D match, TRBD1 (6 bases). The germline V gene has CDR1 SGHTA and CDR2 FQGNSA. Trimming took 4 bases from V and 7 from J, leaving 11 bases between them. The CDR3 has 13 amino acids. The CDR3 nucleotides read TGTGCCAGCAGCTCCCAGGGACACCAGCCCCAGCATTTT. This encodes CASSSQGHQPQHF.

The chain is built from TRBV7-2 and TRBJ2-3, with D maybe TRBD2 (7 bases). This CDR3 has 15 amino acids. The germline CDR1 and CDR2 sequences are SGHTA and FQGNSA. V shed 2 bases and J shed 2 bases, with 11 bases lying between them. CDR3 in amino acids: CASSLSGGLTDTQYF. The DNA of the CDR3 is TGTGCCAGCAGCTTATCGGGGGGCCTCACAGATACGCAGTATTTT.

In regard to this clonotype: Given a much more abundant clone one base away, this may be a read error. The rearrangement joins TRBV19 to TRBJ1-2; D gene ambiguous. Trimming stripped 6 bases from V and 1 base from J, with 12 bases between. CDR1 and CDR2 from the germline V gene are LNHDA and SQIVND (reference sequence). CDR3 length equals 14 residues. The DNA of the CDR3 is TGTGCCAGTAGCCCCAGACCGATTAACTATGGCTACACCTTC. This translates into CASSPRPINYGYTF.

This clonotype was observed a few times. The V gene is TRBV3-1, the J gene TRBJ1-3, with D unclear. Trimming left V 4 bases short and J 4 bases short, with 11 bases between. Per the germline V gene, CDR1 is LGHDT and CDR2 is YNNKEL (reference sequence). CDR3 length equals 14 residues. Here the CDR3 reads CASSPSRAGNTIYF. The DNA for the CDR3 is TGTGCCAGCAGCCCTTCCCGGGCCGGAAACACCATATATTTT. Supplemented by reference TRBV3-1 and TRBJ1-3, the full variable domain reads DTAVSQTPKYLVTQMGNDKSIKCEQNLGHDTMYWYKQDSKKFLKIMFSYNNKELIINETVPNRFSPKSPDKAHLNLHINSLELGDSAVYFCASSPSRAGNTIYFGEGSWLTVV.

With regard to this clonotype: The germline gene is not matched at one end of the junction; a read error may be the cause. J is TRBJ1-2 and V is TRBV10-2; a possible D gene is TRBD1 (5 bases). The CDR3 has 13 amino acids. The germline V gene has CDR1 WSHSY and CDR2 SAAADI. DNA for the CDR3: TGTGCCAGCAGTTCCCCAGGGAGCAATGGCTACACCTTC. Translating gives CASSSPGSNGYTF.

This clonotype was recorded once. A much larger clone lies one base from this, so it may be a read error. CDR3 coding DNA: TGCAGTGCTAGTGTTGCGGCTGAAGCTTTCTTT. Protein sequence: CSASVAAEAFF. The rearrangement uses TRBV20-1 and TRBJ1-1; no definite D call. V lost 3 bases and J 6 bases, leaving 8 bases between the germline ends. The V gene's germline CDR1 is DFQATT and CDR2 SNEGSKA (reference sequence). This CDR3 spans 11 amino acids.

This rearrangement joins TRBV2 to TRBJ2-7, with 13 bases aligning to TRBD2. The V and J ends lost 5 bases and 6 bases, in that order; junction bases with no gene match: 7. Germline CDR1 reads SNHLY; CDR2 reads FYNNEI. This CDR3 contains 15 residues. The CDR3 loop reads CASSLGLAGATEQYF. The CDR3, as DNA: TGTGCCAGCAGTCTTGGACTAGCGGGAGCAACCGAGCAGTACTTC.